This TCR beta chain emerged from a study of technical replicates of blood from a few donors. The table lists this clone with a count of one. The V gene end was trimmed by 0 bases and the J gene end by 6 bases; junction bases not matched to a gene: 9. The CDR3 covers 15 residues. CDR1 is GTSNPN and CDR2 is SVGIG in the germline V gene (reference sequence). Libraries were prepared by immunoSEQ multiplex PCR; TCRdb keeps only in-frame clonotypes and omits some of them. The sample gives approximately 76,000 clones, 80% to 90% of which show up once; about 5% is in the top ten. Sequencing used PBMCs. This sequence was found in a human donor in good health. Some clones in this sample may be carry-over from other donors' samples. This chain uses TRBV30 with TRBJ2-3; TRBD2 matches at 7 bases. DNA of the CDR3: TGTGCCTGGAGTGTACTGACTAGGGGAGGGGATACGCAGTATTTT. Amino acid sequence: CAWSVLTRGGDTQYF.